This T cell receptor beta chain was documented in a study of shared clonotypes between healthy human individuals. CDR3 length equals 14 residues. From germline, CDR1 is LNHDA and CDR2 SQIVND (reference sequence). The V end was cut by 5 bases, the J end by 9 bases, with 16 bases between. Nashville, Tennessee was home to all donors, each a Caucasian adult. Loaded into unsorted PBMC replicate PCRs was roughly 300 ng DNA, approximately 33,000 T cell genomes. TCRdb's table, derived via immunoSEQ multiplex PCR, lists solely in-frame clones and lacks some. The data show about 520,000 clones, 70% to 80% seen once. This clone was counted only a few times.

The chain joins TRBV19 to TRBJ1-4, with TRBD1 as a possible D gene (5 bases). The clonotype comes from a woman aged 35 to 49 in good health. Some clones in this sample may be carry-over from other donors' samples. The source material was PBMCs. CDR3 bases: TGTGCCAGTAGTCGGGACGAGGAGTTCCAAAAACTGTTTTTT. Protein: CASSRDEEFQKLFF.